This T cell receptor beta chain comes out of a study of cytotoxic CD8 clonotypes in ibrutinib-treated CLL. Study-wide background: On average, roughly 94,000 productive rearrangements and just over 250,000 productive templates per sample. Broader study findings: Public clonotypes, an uncommon group, contracted or remained stable on treatment.

Notes on this clone: The antigen is not known.

Sequencing was designed to attain a depth spanning 1 in 200,000 to 1 in 1 million T cells. Clones were sequenced by immunoSEQ multiplex PCR, and TCRdb holds only the in-frame ones, with some missing. The data hold about 27,000 clones, with roughly 69% observed a single time. The receptor was derived from a human donor with chronic lymphocytic leukemia. The starting material was PBMCs, obtained after 24 months of ibrutinib treatment.

The CDR3 protein is CASSGQGQETQYF. The CDR3 DNA reads as TGTGCCAGCAGTGGACAGGGGCAAGAGACCCAGTACTTC. The chain uses TRBV27 and TRBJ2-5; 9 bases are shared with TRBD1. V shed 5 bases and J 2 bases; nucleotides not matched to a gene: 0. This CDR3 is built from 13 residues. Germline V gene sequence: CDR1 MNHEY, CDR2 SMNVEV (reference sequence).